What follows are 32 T cell receptor beta chains derived from one specimen sequenced in a study of Ad26.COV2.S vaccination and SARS-CoV-2 variants. TCRdb's copy holds only in-frame clones and misses some; the assay was immunoSEQ multiplex PCR. Of 400,000 to 500,000 clones listed, 89% are singletons. Treatment given: approximately 18 received Ad26.COV2.S at low or high dose, single or two shots; five or six received placebo; per-sample allocation not given. Material that was analyzed had been drawn on day 63 after the first vaccine or placebo injection. Sequenced material: peripheral blood, taken in a trial of Ad26.COV2.S vaccine versus placebo. All receptors come from a person between 18 and 65 years old who received the Ad26.COV2.S COVID-19 vaccine or a placebo.

The chain joins TRBV4-3 to TRBJ2-1; 8 bases are shared with TRBD2. Germline CDR1 and CDR2: LGHNA and YSLEER. This CDR3 has 17 residues. After removal of 0 bases from V and 5 bases from J, the junction contained 9 bases not matched to a gene. The CDR3 DNA sequence: TGCGCCAGCAGCCAAGATGAGGTCGGGAGGGCCCACAATGAGCAGTTCTTC. This gives the protein CASSQDEVGRAHNEQFF.

The chain uses TRBV12-3 or TRBV12-4 and TRBJ1-3; D remains unclear. V shed 3 bases and J shed 6 bases, with 6 bases lying between them. The CDR3 runs to 12 residues. This chain's CDR3 is CASSLAPNTIYF. The CDR3, as DNA: TGTGCCAGCAGTTTGGCACCAAACACCATATATTTT.

The genes are TRBV9 and TRBJ2-3; the match to TRBD2 covers 10 bases. The CDR3 runs 15 residues. CDR1 is SGDLS and CDR2 is YYNGEE in the germline V gene. With 4 bases clipped from V and 5 bases from J, the junction kept 7 bases outside the gene matches. This chain's CDR3 is CASSIAGGGVDTQYF. The CDR3 DNA reads TGTGCCAGCAGCATAGCGGGAGGAGGCGTAGATACGCAGTATTTT.

The chain uses TRBV28 and TRBJ2-4; perhaps TRBD2 as D (6 bases). The CDR3 has 14 residues. Germline V lookup: CDR1 MDHEN, CDR2 SYDVKM. Trimming left V 3 bases short and J 3 bases short, with 9 bases between. The CDR3 is CASSLTGVKNIQYF. In DNA form, the CDR3 reads TGTGCCAGCAGTTTGACGGGAGTCAAAAACATTCAGTACTTC. The variable domain in full, completed from reference TRBV28 and TRBJ2-4, reads DVKVTQSSRYLVKRTGEKVFLECVQDMDHENMFWYRQDPGLGLRLIYFSYDVKMKEKGDIPEGYSVSREKKERFSLILESASTNQTSMYLCASSLTGVKNIQYFGAGTRLSVL.

The chain uses TRBV7-2 and TRBJ1-5; D gene ambiguous. The V gene's germline CDR1 is SGHTA and CDR2 FQGNSA. Trimming cost V 7 bases and J 3 bases, with 10 bases left between them. The CDR3 covers 13 residues. As DNA, the CDR3 is TGTGCCAGCACCGCAGACATCAATCAGCCCCAGCATTTT. As protein: CASTADINQPQHF.

The V call is TRBV6-6, the J call TRBJ2-3; D not certain. Germline loops: CDR1 MNHNY, CDR2 SVGAGI (reference sequence). V lost 0 bases and J lost 6, with 7 bases in between. The CDR3 runs 13 residues. CDR3 coding DNA: TGTGCCAGCAGTTACTCGAATGGGGATACGCAGTATTTT. Translating it yields CASSYSNGDTQYF.

The chain recombines TRBV4-2 with TRBJ2-7; D unresolved. The V gene lost 0 bases and the J gene lost 6 bases, with 3 bases spanning the gap. The CDR3 sequence is 11 residues long. CDR1 is LGHNA and CDR2 is YNFKEQ in the germline V gene. In DNA form, the CDR3 reads TGTGCCAGCAGCCAAGAACGCGAGCAGTACTTC. It is translated as CASSQEREQYF.

The chain is built from TRBV7-9 and TRBJ1-1; the D gene is possibly TRBD1 (6 bases). This CDR3 has 17 amino acids. Germline lookup yields CDR1 SEHNR and CDR2 FQNEAQ (reference sequence). Trimming removed 1 base from V and 9 bases from J, with 24 bases in between. Written as DNA, the CDR3 is TGTGCCAGCAGCTTAGGGATGGGCAGGGGCTATGAGACTCAAGCTTTCTTT. Protein: CASSLGMGRGYETQAFF.

This rearrangement joins TRBV2 to TRBJ2-7, with 11 bases matching TRBD1. The CDR3 has 14 residues. Germline CDR1 is SNHLY and CDR2 is FYNNEI. Trimming took 8 bases from V and 7 from J; bases not matched to a gene: 10. CDR3 loop: CASGTGTGGLEQYF. The CDR3 DNA reads as TGTGCCAGCGGAACCGGGACAGGGGGTCTGGAGCAGTACTTC.

The chain uses TRBV2 and TRBJ1-5, with TRBD1 as a possible D gene (6 bases). The CDR3 has 14 amino acids. V shed 2 bases and J shed 5 bases, with 10 bases lying between them. CDR1 and CDR2 from the germline V gene are SNHLY and FYNNEI. The CDR3 reads CASSEQGIDQPQHF. In nucleotides, the CDR3 is TGTGCCAGCAGTGAACAGGGGATTGATCAGCCCCAGCATTTT.

V gene TRBV6-2 or TRBV6-3 combines with J gene TRBJ2-7, with D unclear. Germline V gene data show CDR1 as MNHEY and CDR2 as SVGEGT. The CDR3 covers 12 residues. V shed 6 bases and J shed 0 bases, with 6 bases lying between them. As DNA, the CDR3 is TGTGCCAGCAGCTCCAGCTCCTACGAGCAGTACGTC. Translating gives CASSSSSYEQYV.

This clone was detected a few times. The V gene is TRBV6-1, the J gene TRBJ1-2, with 8 bases that match TRBD1. Germline V CDR1 and CDR2: MNHNS, SASEGT. The length of the CDR3 is 12 residues. J gave up 11 bases and V 1 base, and 3 bases lay outside the gene matches. CDR3 coding DNA: TGTGCCAGCAGTGAAGGGACAGGGCTTTACACCTTC. This gives the protein CASSEGTGLYTF.

The V gene is TRBV19, the J gene TRBJ1-4, with a possible D match to TRBD1 (6 bases). Trimming left V 3 bases short and J 8 bases short, with 16 bases between. CDR1 and CDR2 (germline): LNHDA, SQIVND (reference sequence). CDR3 length: 15 residues. The CDR3 spells CASSIRGGDREKLFF. The CDR3 region has the DNA TGTGCCAGTAGTATTAGAGGGGGAGATCGGGAAAAACTGTTTTTT.

The chain couples TRBV18 to TRBJ1-2, with 7 bases aligning to TRBD1. Germline CDR1 and CDR2: KGHSH and LQKENI. J lost 0 bases, V lost 6 bases, and 10 bases had no gene match. The CDR3 spans 16 residues. The CDR3 DNA reads TGTGCCAGCTCTCAAGCCCGGGACAGCACTAACTATGGCTACACCTTC. Its translation is CASSQARDSTNYGYTF.

The chain carries TRBV12-3 or TRBV12-4 and TRBJ2-5; no clear D. V lost 4 bases to trimming and J lost 2 bases, with 8 bases between them. The CDR3 extends over 13 amino acids. The CDR3 nucleotides are TGTGCCAGCAGTTGGAGACAACAAGAGACCCAGTACTTC. Residues: CASSWRQQETQYF.

J is TRBJ1-2 and V is TRBV2, with 9 positions matching TRBD1. The V segment lost 4 bases and the J segment 4 bases; nucleotides outside the gene matches: 7. CDR3 size: 15 residues. Per germline, CDR1 SNHLY and CDR2 FYNNEI. The CDR3 loop reads CASSGVDRGFYGYTF. The CDR3 DNA reads TGTGCCAGCAGTGGGGTGGACAGGGGCTTCTATGGCTACACCTTC.

This rearrangement joins TRBV11-1 to TRBJ2-1, with D unresolved. The germline CDR1 and CDR2 sequences are SGHAT and FQDESV (reference sequence). The V end lost 7 bases, the J end lost 4 bases, and 5 bases lay between the germline ends. CDR3 length equals 11 residues. The chain's CDR3 is CASNLYNEQFF. The CDR3 nucleotides read TGTGCCAGCAACCTATACAATGAGCAGTTCTTC.

Here the CDR3 reads CAIRGNTEAFF. DNA of the CDR3: TGTGCCATCAGGGGGAACACTGAAGCTTTCTTT. This sequence joins TRBV10-3 and TRBJ1-1, with unresolved D. V shed 6 bases and J shed 1 base, with 3 bases lying between them. CDR3 length: 11 residues. Germline V gives CDR1 ENHRY, CDR2 SYGVKD.

This clone came up once. J is TRBJ1-1 and V is TRBV5-6, with D possibly matching TRBD1 (5 bases). The CDR3 covers 13 residues. Trimming stripped 4 bases from V and 10 bases from J, with 17 bases between. Germline CDR1 and CDR2: SGHDT and YYEEEE. CDR3 sequence (DNA): TGTGCCAGCAGCCAAGACAGATGGGGAGGAGCTTTCTTT. It translates to CASSQDRWGGAFF.

The chain links TRBV2 to TRBJ2-7; D not resolved. The CDR3 is made up of 12 amino acids. Germline loops: CDR1 SNHLY, CDR2 FYNNEI. The V and J ends lost 8 bases and 0 bases respectively, with 8 bases between them. CDR3 in DNA: TGTGCCAGCCATAGAACCTCCTACGAGCAGTACGTC. It encodes CASHRTSYEQYV.

A single count supports this clone. V is TRBV7-2 and J is TRBJ1-5; D not certain. V lost 5 bases, J lost 6 bases, and 11 bases lay in between. Germline CDR1 and CDR2: SGHTA and FQGNSA. The CDR3 length is 13 residues. The CDR3 DNA reads as TGTGCCAGCAGCCCCTCGGAGGTTCAGCCCCAGCATTTT. It codes for CASSPSEVQPQHF.

The chain links TRBV4-3 to TRBJ1-2; D unresolved. Germline CDR1 LGHNA, CDR2 YSLEER. The CDR3 totals 14 residues. V was clipped by 4 bases and J by 4 bases, with 13 bases between them. This CDR3 is CASSPLASSYGYTF. In nucleotides, the CDR3 is TGCGCCAGCAGCCCCTTGGCTTCTTCCTATGGCTACACCTTC.

J is TRBJ2-7 and V is TRBV6-2 or TRBV6-3; no reliable D call. There are 12 residues in the CDR3. CDR1 is MNHEY and CDR2 is SVGEGT in the germline V gene. Trimming removed 0 bases at V and 4 bases at J, with 4 bases between. The CDR3 sequence: CASSYSRYEQYV. The CDR3 region has the DNA TGTGCCAGCAGTTACTCGCGGTACGAGCAGTACGTC.

The J gene is TRBJ2-7, the V gene TRBV10-3, with a weak D call TRBD1 (6 bases). Trimming stripped 6 bases from V and 0 bases from J, with 12 bases between. The CDR3 sequence is 14 residues long. Looked up from germline, CDR1 is ENHRY and CDR2 is SYGVKD. The CDR3 region has the DNA TGTGCCATCAGGGACAGCCAAAACTCCTACGAGCAGTACGTC. Translation gives CAIRDSQNSYEQYV.

J is TRBJ1-2 and V is TRBV29-1; 8 positions match TRBD1. The CDR3 runs 13 residues. Germline V lookup: CDR1 SQVTM, CDR2 ANQGSEA. The trim removed 3 bases at V and 4 bases at J, leaving 4 bases unmatched. CDR3 loop: CSVDLTGAYGYTF. DNA of the CDR3: TGCAGCGTTGATCTGACAGGGGCCTATGGCTACACCTTC.

The CDR3 here is CASSLLSGHEQYV. CDR3 nucleotide sequence: TGCGCCAGCAGCTTGTTATCTGGGCACGAGCAGTACGTC. The chain combines TRBV5-1 with TRBJ2-7; D gene unclear. Trimming pared 1 base from V and 5 bases from J, leaving 10 bases between. Germline lookup yields CDR1 SGHRS and CDR2 YFSETQ. The CDR3 consists of 13 residues.

The genes are TRBV18 and TRBJ2-2; the match to TRBD2 covers 7 bases. V gave up 3 bases and J gave up 1 base; unmatched junction bases: 5. The germline CDR1 and CDR2 sequences are KGHSH and LQKENI. The CDR3 is 16 residues long. The CDR3 loop is CASSPTGGWNTGELFF. In DNA form, the CDR3 reads TGTGCCAGCTCACCGACGGGAGGTTGGAACACCGGGGAGCTGTTTTTT.

This clone was picked up a small number of times. Within the sample, other DNA sequences also encode this same CDR3. This chain joins TRBV6-4 and TRBJ1-5; TRBD1 matches at 7 bases. Per the germline V gene, CDR1 is MRHNA and CDR2 is SNTAGT. V lost 4 bases to trimming and J lost 5 bases; unmatched junction nucleotides: 2. CDR3 length equals 13 residues. The CDR3 DNA is TGTGCCAGCAGTGCTCAGGGGGATCAGCCCCAGCATTTT. As protein: CASSAQGDQPQHF.

CDR3 sequence reads: CASRRQGIAGELFF. The CDR3 nucleotides are TGCGCCAGCAGGAGACAGGGGATCGCCGGGGAGCTGTTTTTT. This chain connects TRBV4-3 to TRBJ2-2; TRBD1 matches 8 bases. CDR1 LGHNA and CDR2 YSLEER come from the germline V gene. The J segment lost 6 bases and the V segment lost 6 bases, leaving 6 bases of the junction unmatched. The CDR3 is made up of 14 amino acids.

This clone appeared a single time. V is TRBV3-1 (or the pseudogene TRBV3-2) and J is TRBJ2-3, with 8 bases lining up with TRBD2. CDR3 size: 15 residues. Trimming cost V 6 bases and J 1 base; bases outside gene matches: 6. The germline V gene has CDR1 LGHDT and CDR2 YNNKEL (reference sequence). In DNA, the CDR3 is TGTGCCAGCAGTTATGGACTAGCCCGCACAGATACGCAGTATTTT. Translation: CASSYGLARTDTQYF.

The chain employs TRBV5-1 and TRBJ2-5; D is undetermined. CDR3 size: 14 residues. The germline V and J ends were trimmed by 1 base and 0 bases, with 7 bases remaining between them. Germline V lookup: CDR1 SGHRS, CDR2 YFSETQ. The CDR3: CASSLQAYQETQYF. The CDR3, as DNA: TGCGCCAGCAGCTTGCAAGCGTACCAAGAGACCCAGTACTTC.

The rearrangement joins TRBV28 to TRBJ1-1; D gene ambiguous. In germline, CDR1 is MDHEN, CDR2 SYDVKM. The CDR3 has 14 amino acids. Trimming removed 4 bases at V and 4 bases at J, with 13 bases between. CDR3 bases: TGTGCCAGCAGTTCCCAGGCAGACCCCACTGAAGCTTTCTTT. This gives the protein CASSSQADPTEAFF. The full variable domain, its missing parts supplied by reference TRBV28 and TRBJ1-1, is DVKVTQSSRYLVKRTGEKVFLECVQDMDHENMFWYRQDPGLGLRLIYFSYDVKMKEKGDIPEGYSVSREKKERFSLILESASTNQTSMYLCASSSQADPTEAFFGQGTRLTVV.